The 12 T cell receptor beta chains presented below share a single source sample, sequenced in a study of cytomegalovirus exposure and HLA in healthy donors. Profiling relied on immunoSEQ multiplex PCR, and the TCRdb table lists in-frame clones only, not all of them. The sample shows some 170,000 clones, 75% to 90% of them seen only once. Sequenced input: PBMCs. The source of these receptors is a woman younger than 35 in good health and CMV-seronegative.

V is TRBV30 and J is TRBJ1-6; TRBD1 matches 7 bases. Trimming at V came to 2 bases and at J to 10 bases, leaving 11 bases not matched to a gene. The CDR3 length is 15 residues. The germline V gene encodes CDR1 GTSNPN and CDR2 SVGIG (reference sequence). For the CDR3, the DNA is TGTGCCTGGAGTCTGCGACAGGGCGATCGGTCACCCCTCCACTTT. Protein sequence: CAWSLRQGDRSPLHF. The full variable domain, in which reference TRBV30 and TRBJ1-6 provide the parts outside the CDR3, is SQTIHQWPATLVQPVGSPLSLECTVEGTSNPNLYWYRQAAGRGLQLLFYSVGIGQISSEVPQNLSASRPQDRQFILSSKKLLLSDSGFYLCAWSLRQGDRSPLHFGNGTRLTVT.

V gene TRBV10-2 combines with J gene TRBJ1-4; D gene unclear. Trimming took 2 bases from V and 7 from J, leaving 8 bases between them. Germline V gene lookup returns CDR1 WSHSY and CDR2 SAAADI. The CDR3 has 13 amino acids. The CDR3 region is CASSENSGEKLFF. CDR3 DNA sequence: TGCGCCAGCAGTGAGAACTCGGGTGAAAAACTGTTTTTT.

This chain uses TRBV11-3 with TRBJ1-1; D gene ambiguous. V gave up 2 bases and J gave up 5 bases, with 9 bases separating them. CDR1 SGHNT and CDR2 YENEEA come from the germline V gene. The CDR3 consists of 13 residues. The CDR3 is CASSLMRLTEAFF. The CDR3 DNA is TGTGCCAGCAGCTTAATGAGGCTTACTGAAGCTTTCTTT.

The V and J genes are TRBV5-6 and TRBJ1-5, with D perhaps matching TRBD1 (6 bases). Trimming removed 4 bases from V and 4 bases from J, with 15 bases in between. CDR1 and CDR2 from the germline V gene are SGHDT and YYEEEE. The CDR3 is 15 residues long. CDR3 sequence: CASSETGFGNQPQHF. The CDR3 DNA is TGTGCCAGCAGCGAGACAGGCTTCGGAAATCAGCCCCAGCATTTT.

The chain carries TRBV5-4 and TRBJ1-1, with D maybe TRBD1 (5 bases). Germline assignment: CDR1 SGHNT and CDR2 YYREEE (reference sequence). The CDR3 consists of 13 residues. Trimming pared 1 base from V and 7 bases from J, leaving 11 bases between. CDR3 loop: CASSLSREDEAFF. The CDR3 DNA sequence: TGTGCCAGCAGCTTGTCCAGGGAAGATGAAGCTTTCTTT.

In DNA form, the CDR3 reads TGTGCCAGCAGCCTTATGGGGACTAGAAATGAAAAACTGTTTTTT. It encodes CASSLMGTRNEKLFF. V usage is TRBV5-6 and J usage is TRBJ1-4, with TRBD1 as a possible D gene (5 bases). This CDR3 has 15 residues. Trimming stripped 4 bases from V and 5 bases from J, with 15 bases between. Germline CDR1 SGHDT, CDR2 YYEEEE.

This clone has a handful of counts. V is TRBV12-5 and J is TRBJ1-6; 7 nucleotides agree with TRBD1. CDR1 is LGHNT, CDR2 FRNRAP, per germline. J gave up 9 bases and V 4 bases, and 18 bases lay outside the gene matches. This CDR3 contains 18 residues. The DNA of the CDR3 is TGTGCTAGTGGTTCAAACGTGGGTGGGGGGACAGTAGCTTCACCCCTCCACTTT. Translation: CASGSNVGGGTVASPLHF.

This clone was counted between two and nine times. V and J are TRBV7-6 and TRBJ2-2; D not certain. Trimming took 0 bases from V and 7 from J, leaving 12 bases between them. CDR3 length: 15 residues. Germline V gene sequence: CDR1 SGHVS, CDR2 FNYEAQ. The CDR3 here is CASSLATTPGGELFF. CDR3 in DNA: TGTGCCAGCAGCTTAGCAACGACTCCTGGCGGGGAGCTGTTTTTT.

The V gene is TRBV7-6, the J gene TRBJ2-3; 8 bases map to TRBD2. The CDR3 contains 17 residues. Germline V lookup: CDR1 SGHVS, CDR2 FNYEAQ. The trim removed 4 bases at V and 4 bases at J, leaving 13 bases unmatched. In DNA form, the CDR3 reads TGTGCCAGCAGCTACGGACTAGCCGGAAGGGATCCAGATACGCAGTATTTT. The encoded protein is CASSYGLAGRDPDTQYF. Full variable domain (remainder filled in from reference TRBV7-6 and TRBJ2-3): GAGVSQSPRYKVTKRGQDVALRCDPISGHVSLYWYRQALGQGPEFLTYFNYEAQQDKSGLPNDRFSAERPEGSISTLTIQRTEQRDSAMYRCASSYGLAGRDPDTQYFGPGTRLTVL.

This clone was observed once. One end of the junction is discordant with germline, which a read error may explain. V and J are TRBV20-1 and TRBJ2-1; TRBD1 matches at 7 bases. The CDR3 totals 11 residues. The germline gives CDR1 DFQATT, CDR2 SNEGSKA (reference sequence). CDR3 bases: TGCAGTGCAAGAGGGGACAGAGGGCAGTTCTTC. Amino acid sequence: CSARGDRGQFF.

This clone was picked up one time. The chain uses TRBV9 and TRBJ2-1; possibly TRBD1 for D (6 bases). Per the germline V gene, CDR1 is SGDLS and CDR2 is YYNGEE. The CDR3 runs to 15 residues. Trimming pared 4 bases from V and 3 bases from J, leaving 14 bases between. The CDR3 DNA reads TGTGCCAGCAGCTCTCGGACAGAGGACTACAATGAGCAGTTCTTC. Amino acids: CASSSRTEDYNEQFF.

The table lists this clone with a count of one. The chain is built from TRBV30 and TRBJ1-1; D gene unclear. V lost 4 bases and J 1 base, leaving 7 bases between the germline ends. The germline gives CDR1 GTSNPN, CDR2 SVGIG (reference sequence). This CDR3 is 12 amino acids long. CDR3 protein: CAWNVGNTEAFF. CDR3 nucleotides: TGTGCCTGGAATGTCGGGAACACTGAAGCTTTCTTT.